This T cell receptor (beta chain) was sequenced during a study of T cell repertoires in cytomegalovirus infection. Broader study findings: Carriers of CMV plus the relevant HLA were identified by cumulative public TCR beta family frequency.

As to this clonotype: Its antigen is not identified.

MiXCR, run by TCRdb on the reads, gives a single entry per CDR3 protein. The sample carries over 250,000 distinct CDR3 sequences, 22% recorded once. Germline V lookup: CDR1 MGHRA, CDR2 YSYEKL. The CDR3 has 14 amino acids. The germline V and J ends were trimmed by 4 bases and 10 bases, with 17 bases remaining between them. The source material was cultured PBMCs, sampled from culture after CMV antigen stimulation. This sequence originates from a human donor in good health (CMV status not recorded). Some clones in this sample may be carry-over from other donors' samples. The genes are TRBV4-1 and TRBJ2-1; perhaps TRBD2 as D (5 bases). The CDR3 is CASSLILASKEQFF. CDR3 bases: TGCGCCAGCAGCCTAATTCTAGCTTCCAAAGAGCAGTTCTTC.